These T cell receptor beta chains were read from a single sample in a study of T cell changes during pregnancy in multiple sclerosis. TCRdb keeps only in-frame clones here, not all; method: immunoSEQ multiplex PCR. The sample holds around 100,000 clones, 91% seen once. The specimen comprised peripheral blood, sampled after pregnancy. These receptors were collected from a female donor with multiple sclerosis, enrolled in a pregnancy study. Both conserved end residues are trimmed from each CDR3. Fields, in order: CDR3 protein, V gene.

CDR3: ASSAGLAGGTDTQY
V: TRBV13

CDR3: ASPGPLSYEQY
V: TRBV27

CDR3: ASSPFTDYPSSGNTIY
V: TRBV11-2

CDR3: ASSSSSGDYEQY
V: TRBV11-2

CDR3: ASSYWGADGYT
V: TRBV6-5

CDR3: ASSSGLAGWGTGELF
V: TRBV7-3

CDR3: ASTPWMSGERTDTQY
V: TRBV5-1

CDR3: ASSLRGGSIEQY
V: TRBV6-5

CDR3: ASSLSRGANGGAF
V: TRBV11-2

CDR3: ASSPEPRTANYGYT
V: TRBV9

CDR3: SGRADTQY
V: TRBV20-1

CDR3: ASSAPGQGLGGNTIY
V: TRBV6-1

CDR3: ASSMGVSGQYNEQF
V: TRBV19

CDR3: ASSPAGENYGYT
V: TRBV5-4

CDR3: ASSQAEGGTTGELF
V: TRBV4-2

CDR3: ASSGGAGGTQY
V: TRBV10-2

CDR3: ASATTGGNTGELF
V: TRBV2

CDR3: ASSPGGGDNEQF
V: TRBV5-1

CDR3: ASRDRVLSLYGYT
V: TRBV6-1

CDR3: ASSSGGNTGELF
V: TRBV6-5

CDR3: ASSEEELFATEAF
V: TRBV19

CDR3: ASSWKQGAGGNQPQH
V: TRBV28

CDR3: SVGPPGDYGYT
V: TRBV29-1

CDR3: ASSLAGTGGAYEQY
V: TRBV11-2

CDR3: ASRPGTGGIYGYT
V: TRBV6-4

CDR3: AAGTQALH
V: TRBV7-9

CDR3: ASSKTGFSSGANVLT
V: TRBV21-1

CDR3: ASTTTGKASYNEQF
V: TRBV5-6

CDR3: ASSAGLATNEQF
V: TRBV5-1

CDR3: ASSSLGRVGQPQH
V: TRBV27

CDR3: ASSLDGGAFGELF
V: TRBV11-3

CDR3: ASHLGTLDTQY
V: TRBV5-1

CDR3: AWSSGGNYGYT
V: TRBV30

CDR3: ASSLTGEGGYYEQY
V: TRBV7-3

CDR3: ASRRGGVTNEKLF
V: TRBV27

CDR3: ASSDGQGAYTQY
V: TRBV2

CDR3: ATSSLRGGVDTQY
V: TRBV15

CDR3: ASSYYGASNSPLH
V: TRBV7-2

CDR3: ASSHPLETQY
V: TRBV4-1